A single sample is the source of the 11 T cell receptor beta chains below, sequenced in a study of blood T cell repertoires in COVID-19 (dated by TCRdb to 2020 to 2022). The library was generated by the immunoSEQ multiplex PCR assay. This is the immuneACCESS table as TCRdb keeps it, with only in-frame sequences that have V and J called. A part of the clones is gone; compared with another copy, unresolved V genes explain less than half, and the rest is unexplained. Recorded for this sample are about 170,000 clones; approximately 91% of them occurred a single time. Clones ranked in the top ten supply approximately 4.6% of the sample. The sequenced sample was peripheral blood. The receptors here all came from a man between 18 and 35 years old with COVID-19, enrolled during active disease.

This clone was picked up one time. The genes are TRBV15 and TRBJ2-1, with TRBD2 identical over 9 bases. CDR3 length: 16 amino acids. V shed 3 bases and J 2 bases; nucleotides not matched to a gene: 5. Germline V gene sequence: CDR1 LNHNV, CDR2 YYDKDF (reference sequence). DNA for the CDR3: TGTGCCACCAGCAGTTATAGCGGGAGAGCCTACAATGAGCAGTTCTTC. Translation: CATSSYSGRAYNEQFF.

The chain combines TRBV7-8 with TRBJ1-2; 10 positions agree with TRBD1. The CDR3 is made up of 13 amino acids. The germline V gene encodes CDR1 SGHVS and CDR2 FQNEAQ. Trimming took 3 bases from V and 7 from J; bases not matched to a gene: 2. In DNA, the CDR3 is TGTGCCAGCAGCTTGGACAGGGGGGGTGGCTACACCTTC. This gives the protein CASSLDRGGGYTF.

This clone was recorded once. J is TRBJ1-5 and V is TRBV19; D is uncertain. There are 12 residues in the CDR3. The V end was cut by 5 bases, the J end by 7 bases, with 9 bases between. The V gene's germline CDR1 is LNHDA and CDR2 SQIVND (reference sequence). The CDR3: CASSPELQPQHF. CDR3 nucleotide sequence: TGTGCCAGTAGTCCAGAATTGCAGCCCCAGCATTTT. The entire variable domain, with the rest obtained from reference TRBV19 and TRBJ1-5, is as follows: DGGITQSPKYLFRKEGQNVTLSCEQNLNHDAMYWYRQDPGQGLRLIYYSQIVNDFQKGDIAEGYSVSREKKESFPLTVTSAQKNPTAFYLCASSPELQPQHFGDGTRLSIL.

CDR3 amino acids: CASSQEAGGTYNEQFF. CDR3 sequence (DNA): TGTGCCAGCAGCCAAGAGGCGGGAGGTACATACAATGAGCAGTTCTTC. The V call is TRBV4-2, the J call TRBJ2-1, with 8 bases lining up with TRBD2. The CDR3 runs 16 residues. Germline V gene sequence: CDR1 LGHNA, CDR2 YNFKEQ. V dropped 0 bases and J dropped 4; count of bases not matched to a gene: 5.

This chain links TRBV4-2 with TRBJ1-2, with 8 positions matching TRBD1. Germline trimming cut 4 bases from V and 3 bases from J; bases unmatched to any gene: 4. The CDR3 sequence is 14 residues long. Germline V gene data show CDR1 as LGHNA and CDR2 as YNFKEQ. CDR3 nucleotide sequence: TGTGCCAGCAGCCGCGACAGGGGTGACTATGGCTACACCTTC. Protein sequence: CASSRDRGDYGYTF.

V gene TRBV9 combines with J gene TRBJ1-1; D gene ambiguous. CDR1 is SGDLS, CDR2 YYNGEE, per germline. The length of the CDR3 is 14 residues. V was clipped by 0 bases and J by 1 base, with 7 bases between them. The CDR3 protein is CASSVGSGNTEAFF. CDR3 nucleotide sequence: TGTGCCAGCAGCGTAGGGTCGGGGAACACTGAAGCTTTCTTT.

The sample holds a few counts of this clone. The chain carries TRBV18 and TRBJ2-1; the match to TRBD1 covers 11 bases. The CDR3 is made up of 17 amino acids. Germline V CDR1 and CDR2: KGHSH, LQKENI. The V segment lost 1 base and the J segment 3 bases; nucleotides outside the gene matches: 5. The CDR3 spells CASSPLTGTGGYNEQFF. As DNA, the CDR3 is TGTGCCAGCTCACCACTCACCGGGACAGGGGGCTACAATGAGCAGTTCTTC.

The rearrangement links TRBV10-2 to TRBJ1-2; D is possibly TRBD1 (5 bases). The CDR3 length is 13 residues. V lost 4 bases and J lost 4, with 10 bases in between. The germline V gene encodes CDR1 WSHSY and CDR2 SAAADI. Here the CDR3 reads CASSGGRLYGYTF. The CDR3, as DNA: TGCGCCAGCAGTGGGGGCAGGCTCTATGGCTACACCTTC.

The chain employs TRBV10-2 and TRBJ2-1, with D tentatively TRBD2 (5 bases). CDR1 and CDR2 (germline): WSHSY, SAAADI. CDR3 length equals 13 residues. Deletions cut 9 bases from V and 2 bases from J, with 11 bases between. As DNA, the CDR3 is TGCGCCAGTTTCAGCGGAACCTACAATGAGCAGTTCTTC. Amino acids: CASFSGTYNEQFF.

This chain joins TRBV19 and TRBJ2-7; maybe TRBD2 (5 bases). There are 15 residues in the CDR3. In germline, CDR1 is LNHDA, CDR2 SQIVND (reference sequence). V dropped 3 bases and J dropped 4 bases, with 16 bases sitting between them. The CDR3 here is CASSIVLAAFYEQYF. In DNA form, the CDR3 reads TGTGCCAGTAGTATCGTTCTAGCAGCTTTTTACGAGCAGTACTTC.

The chain has TRBV11-3 and TRBJ2-1; 11 bases fit TRBD2. The CDR3 contains 18 residues. The germline V gene encodes CDR1 SGHNT and CDR2 YENEEA. The trim removed 5 bases at V and 6 bases at J, leaving 15 bases unmatched. The CDR3, as DNA: TGTGCCAGCAGCACTTCGTCCCCACTAGCGGGAGTGCCCAATGAGCAGTTCTTC. Translation gives CASSTSSPLAGVPNEQFF.